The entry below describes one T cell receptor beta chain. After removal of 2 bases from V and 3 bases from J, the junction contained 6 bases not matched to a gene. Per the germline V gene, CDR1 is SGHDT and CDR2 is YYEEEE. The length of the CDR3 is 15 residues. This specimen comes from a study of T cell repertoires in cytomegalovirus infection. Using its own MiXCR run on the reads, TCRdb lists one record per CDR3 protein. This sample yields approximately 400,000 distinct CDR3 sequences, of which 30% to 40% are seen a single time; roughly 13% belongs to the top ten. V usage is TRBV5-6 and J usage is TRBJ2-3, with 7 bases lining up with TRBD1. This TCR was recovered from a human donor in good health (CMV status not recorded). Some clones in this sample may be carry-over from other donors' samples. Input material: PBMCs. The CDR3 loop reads CASSLDRAVTDTQYF. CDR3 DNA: TGTGCCAGCAGCTTAGACAGGGCGGTGACAGATACGCAGTATTTT.